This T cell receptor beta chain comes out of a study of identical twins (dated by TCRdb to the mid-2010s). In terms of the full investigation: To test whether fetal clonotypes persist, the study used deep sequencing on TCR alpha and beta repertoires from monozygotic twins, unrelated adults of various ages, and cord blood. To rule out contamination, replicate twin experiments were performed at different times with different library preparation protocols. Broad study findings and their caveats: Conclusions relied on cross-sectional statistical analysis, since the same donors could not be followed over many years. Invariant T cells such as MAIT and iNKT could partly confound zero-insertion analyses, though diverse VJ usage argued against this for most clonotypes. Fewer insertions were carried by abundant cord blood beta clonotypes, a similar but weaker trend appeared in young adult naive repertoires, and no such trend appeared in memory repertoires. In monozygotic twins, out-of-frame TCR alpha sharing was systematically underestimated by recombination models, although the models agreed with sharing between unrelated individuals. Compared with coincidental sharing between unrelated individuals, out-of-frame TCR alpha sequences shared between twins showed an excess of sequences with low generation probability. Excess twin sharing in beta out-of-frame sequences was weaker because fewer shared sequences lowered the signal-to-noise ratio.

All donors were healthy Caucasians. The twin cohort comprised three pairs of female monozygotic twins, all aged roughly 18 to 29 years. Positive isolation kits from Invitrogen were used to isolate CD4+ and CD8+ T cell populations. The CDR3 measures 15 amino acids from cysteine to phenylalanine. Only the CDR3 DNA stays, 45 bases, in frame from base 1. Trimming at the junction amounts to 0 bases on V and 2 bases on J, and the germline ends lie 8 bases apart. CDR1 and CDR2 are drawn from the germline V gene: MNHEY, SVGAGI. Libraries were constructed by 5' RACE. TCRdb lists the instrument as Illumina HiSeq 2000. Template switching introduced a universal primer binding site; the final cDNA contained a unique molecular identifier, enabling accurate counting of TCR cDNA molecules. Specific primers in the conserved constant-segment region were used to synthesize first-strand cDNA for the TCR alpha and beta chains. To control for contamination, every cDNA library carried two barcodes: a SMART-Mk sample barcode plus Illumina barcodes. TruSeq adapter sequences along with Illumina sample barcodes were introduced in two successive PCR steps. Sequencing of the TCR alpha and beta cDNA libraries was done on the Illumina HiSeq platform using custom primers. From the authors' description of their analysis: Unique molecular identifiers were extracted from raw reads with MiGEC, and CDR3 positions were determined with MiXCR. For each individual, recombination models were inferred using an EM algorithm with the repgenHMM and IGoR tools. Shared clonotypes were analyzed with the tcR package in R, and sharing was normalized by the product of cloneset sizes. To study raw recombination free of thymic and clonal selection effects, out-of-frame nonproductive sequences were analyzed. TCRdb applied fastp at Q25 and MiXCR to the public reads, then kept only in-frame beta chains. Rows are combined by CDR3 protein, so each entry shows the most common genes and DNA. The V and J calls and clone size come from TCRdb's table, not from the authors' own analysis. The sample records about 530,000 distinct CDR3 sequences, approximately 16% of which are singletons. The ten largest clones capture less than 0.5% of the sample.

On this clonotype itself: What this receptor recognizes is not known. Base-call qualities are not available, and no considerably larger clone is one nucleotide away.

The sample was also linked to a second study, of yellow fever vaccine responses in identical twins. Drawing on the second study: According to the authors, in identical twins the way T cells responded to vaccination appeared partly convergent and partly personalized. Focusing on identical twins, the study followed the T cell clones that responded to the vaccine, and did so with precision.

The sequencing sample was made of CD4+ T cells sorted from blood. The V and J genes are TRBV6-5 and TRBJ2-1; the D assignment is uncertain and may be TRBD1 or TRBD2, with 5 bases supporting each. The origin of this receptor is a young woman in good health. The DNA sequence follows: TGTGCCAGCAGTTACTCTCTGGGACCCTACAATGAGCAGTTCTTC. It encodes CASSYSLGPYNEQFF.